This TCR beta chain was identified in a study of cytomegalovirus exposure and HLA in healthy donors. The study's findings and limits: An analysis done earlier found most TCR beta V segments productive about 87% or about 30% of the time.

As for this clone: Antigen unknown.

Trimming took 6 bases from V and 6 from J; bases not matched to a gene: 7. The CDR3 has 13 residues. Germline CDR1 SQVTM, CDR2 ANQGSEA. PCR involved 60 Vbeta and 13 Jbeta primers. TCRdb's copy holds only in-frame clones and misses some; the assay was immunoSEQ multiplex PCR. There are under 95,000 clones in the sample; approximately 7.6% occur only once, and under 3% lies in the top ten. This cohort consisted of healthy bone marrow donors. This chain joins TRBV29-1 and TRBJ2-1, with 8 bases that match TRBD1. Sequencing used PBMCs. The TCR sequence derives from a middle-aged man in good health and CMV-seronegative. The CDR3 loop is CSVKYDRGNEQFF. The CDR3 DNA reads TGCAGCGTGAAATACGACAGGGGCAATGAGCAGTTCTTC.